Listed here is a single T cell receptor beta chain. The antigen is undetermined. A second PCR of roughly 6 to 12 cycles used a sample-barcoded 5' primer and a J-beta primer mix. TCRdb re-analysed the 5' RACE reads in MiXCR, keeping a single row per CDR3 protein. The table includes about 680,000 distinct CDR3 sequences, approximately 49% detected once. This CDR3 region has 14 residues. The V gene's germline CDR1 is SQVTM and CDR2 ANQGSEA. Trimming stripped 6 bases from V and 1 base from J, with 15 bases between. These data originate in a study of blood T cells in healthy people across ages. General study findings and limits: Using unsorted PBMCs precluded a conclusive naive versus antigen-experienced comparison. Naive CD4+ cells and diversity were both higher in long-lived donors than in aged donors.

Sequencing was done on a sample of blood. This TCR was recovered from a woman between 55 and 75 years old in good health. This chain links TRBV29-1 with TRBJ1-1, with unresolved D. The CDR3 DNA reads TGCAGCGTCCGCAAGGGAAGGGAGAACACTGAAGCTTTCTTT. Protein: CSVRKGRENTEAFF.